This T cell receptor beta chain was captured in a study of cytomegalovirus exposure and HLA in healthy donors. The PCR ran on 60 Vbeta and 13 Jbeta primers. How the authors handled the data: In a later analysis, of around 83 million unique beta chains, around 11 million appeared in at least two donors. Produced via immunoSEQ multiplex PCR; TCRdb's table is partial and in-frame only. V and J calls and clone size follow that table, whereas D and trimming were derived from the DNA. The table lists about 130,000 clones, over 75% of them singletons, with under 2% in the top ten. Study conclusions and caveats: Investigators reported 150 to 200 TCR beta chains as tied to cytomegalovirus.

About this clone itself: Its antigen is currently unknown.

This CDR3 is built from 14 residues. The V end was cut by 2 bases, the J end by 0 bases, with 5 bases between. Germline CDR1 MNHEY, CDR2 SMNVEV (reference sequence). The TCR was taken from a boy younger than 18 in good health and CMV-seronegative. The specimen sequenced was PBMCs. The V and J genes are TRBV27 and TRBJ2-1; D remains unclear. Here the CDR3 reads CASSLRSSYNEQFF. DNA of the CDR3: TGTGCCAGCAGTTTACGGAGCTCCTACAATGAGCAGTTCTTC.